This T cell receptor beta chain was obtained from a study of regulatory T cells in long-lasting Graves disease. TCRdb independently ran MiXCR on the reads; one entry per CDR3 protein. The sample holds more than 400 distinct CDR3 sequences, around 73% seen once. There was RNA extracted from PBMCs, and the TCR library was made from it. This sequence was found in a woman between 25 and 40 years old with Graves disease. The material sequenced was peripheral blood mononuclear cells (PBMCs), taken with antithyroid drug treatment, in newly diagnosed or persistent Graves disease (not recorded which).

The DNA for the CDR3 is TGTGCCACCAGTGACTCAGTTGCAACTAATGAAAAACTGTTTTTT. Encoded protein: CATSDSVATNEKLFF. The rearrangement uses TRBV24-1 and TRBJ1-4; no clear D gene. V was clipped by 4 bases and J by 0 bases, with 8 bases between them. CDR3 length: 15 residues. Germline loops: CDR1 KGHDR, CDR2 SFDVKD.